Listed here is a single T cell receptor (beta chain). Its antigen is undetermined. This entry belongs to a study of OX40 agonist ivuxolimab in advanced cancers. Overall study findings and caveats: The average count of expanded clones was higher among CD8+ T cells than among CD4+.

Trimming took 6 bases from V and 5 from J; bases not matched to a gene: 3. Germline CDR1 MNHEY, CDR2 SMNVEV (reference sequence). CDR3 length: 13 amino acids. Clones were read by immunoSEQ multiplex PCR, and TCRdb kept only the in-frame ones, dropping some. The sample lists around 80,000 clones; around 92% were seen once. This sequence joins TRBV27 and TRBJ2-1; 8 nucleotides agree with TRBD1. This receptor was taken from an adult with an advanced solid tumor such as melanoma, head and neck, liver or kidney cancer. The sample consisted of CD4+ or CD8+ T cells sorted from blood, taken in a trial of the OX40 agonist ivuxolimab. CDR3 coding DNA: TGTGCCAGCAGACCGGACAGGGACAATGAGCAGTTCTTC. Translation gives CASRPDRDNEQFF.